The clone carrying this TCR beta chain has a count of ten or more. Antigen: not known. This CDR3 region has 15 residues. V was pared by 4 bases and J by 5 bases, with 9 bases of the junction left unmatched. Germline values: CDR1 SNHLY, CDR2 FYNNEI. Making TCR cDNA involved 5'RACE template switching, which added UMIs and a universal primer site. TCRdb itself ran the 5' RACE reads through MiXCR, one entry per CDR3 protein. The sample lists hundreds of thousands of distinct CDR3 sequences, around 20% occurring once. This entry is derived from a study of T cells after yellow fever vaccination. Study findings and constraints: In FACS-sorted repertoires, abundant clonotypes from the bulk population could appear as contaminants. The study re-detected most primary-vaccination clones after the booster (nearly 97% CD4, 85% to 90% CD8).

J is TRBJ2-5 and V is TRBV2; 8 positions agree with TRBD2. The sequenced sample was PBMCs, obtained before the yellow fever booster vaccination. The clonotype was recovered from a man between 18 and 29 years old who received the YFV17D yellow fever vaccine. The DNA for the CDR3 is TGTGCCAGCAGTGGGGCGGGGACTAGATTGGAGACCCAGTACTTC. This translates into CASSGAGTRLETQYF.